This T cell receptor beta chain was recovered during a study of T cells in Graves' hyperthyroidism and ophthalmopathy. Amplified TCR beta CDR3 regions came from RNA transcripts. HTBI primers drove first-round RT-PCR of the TCR CDR3. TCRdb re-analysed the multiplex PCR reads in MiXCR, keeping a single row per CDR3 protein. The sample records approximately 690,000 distinct CDR3 sequences, 14% being singletons. At least ten counts were recorded for this clonotype. Its antigen is not known. The ends were cut back, 2 bases at V and 2 bases at J, with 17 bases in the middle. This CDR3 has 16 residues. Looked up from germline, CDR1 is SGHDT and CDR2 is YYEEEE. Not enrolled were patients with uncontrolled infection, other autoimmune disease, pregnancy or lactation. Study conclusions and caveats: The model identified upcoming ophthalmopathy a median around 6 months ahead of onset. Clonotypes that were expanded in thyroid above 0.001 mostly appeared in blood too.

The J gene is TRBJ2-7, the V gene TRBV5-6; D is possibly TRBD2 (6 bases). The TCR was taken from a woman aged 45 to 65 with Graves' ophthalmopathy. The sequenced sample was blood. Here the CDR3 reads CASSLGLGGPTYEQYF. CDR3 bases: TGTGCCAGCAGCTTAGGATTGGGAGGCCCGACCTACGAGCAGTACTTC. The full variable domain, with the rest looked up from reference TRBV5-6 and TRBJ2-7, is DAGVTQSPTHLIKTRGQQVTLRCSPKSGHDTVSWYQQALGQGPQFIFQYYEEEERQRGNFPDRFSGHQFPNYSSELNVNALLLGDSALYLCASSLGLGGPTYEQYFGPGTRLTVT.